This is a list of T cell receptor beta chains from one sample in a study of T cells in Graves' hyperthyroidism and ophthalmopathy. Each CDR3 protein is one row after TCRdb ran MiXCR on the multiplex PCR reads. The data hold a few hundred thousand distinct CDR3 sequences, with about 12% observed a single time. Sample: blood. The receptors shown here come from a woman under 30 with Graves' hyperthyroidism. Both conserved end residues are part of each CDR3. The D gene is left open where the match is weak. For some rows the clone size is stated as once, few or many, or as a class when expanded; others skip it.

>TRBV27|TRBJ2-7|TRBD1|NA
TGTGCCAGCAGGAAACCGGGACAGGGCTACAATGAGCAGTACTTC
CASRKPGQGYNEQYF
>TRBV6-2/TRBV6-3|TRBJ1-5|NA|many
TGTGCCAGCAGTTACCCCGGGCCCTTGAGGCCCCAGCATTTT
CASSYPGPLRPQHF
>TRBV6-1|TRBJ1-5|TRBD1|many
TGTGCCAGCGGAGGGACAGGGTTCAATCAGCCCCAGCATTTT
CASGGTGFNQPQHF
>TRBV7-9|TRBJ1-1|NA|many
TGTGCCAGCAGTCCTGTCCTAAGAATGAACACTGAAGCTTTCTTT
CASSPVLRMNTEAFF
>TRBV6-5|TRBJ1-2|NA|many
TGTGCCAGCAGTTACTCGCCGGCGGAAGGCTACACCTTC
CASSYSPAEGYTF
>TRBV7-2|TRBJ2-5|NA|many
TGTGCCAGCAGCTTAGTAGTAGCGCCCCAAGAGACCCAGTACTTC
CASSLVVAPQETQYF
>TRBV7-9|TRBJ1-2|NA|many
TGTGCCAGCAGCACCCGATCCTATGGCTACACCTTC
CASSTRSYGYTF
>TRBV7-8|TRBJ2-5|TRBD2|many
TGTGCCAGCAGCTGGACTAGCGGGGGAGAGACCCAGTACTTC
CASSWTSGGETQYF
>TRBV2|TRBJ2-1|NA|many
TGTGCCAGCAGTGAAGTGTCCTGGACCGAGGATGAGCAGTTCTTC
CASSEVSWTEDEQFF
>TRBV9|TRBJ2-2|NA|NA
TGTGCCAGCAGCGTAGGTATCGGCGGGGAGCTGTTTTTT
CASSVGIGGELFF
>TRBV12-3/TRBV12-4|TRBJ2-7|NA|many
TGTGCCAGCAGCCCCCCAACCTGGGGGACCGGCTACGAGCAGTACTTC
CASSPPTWGTGYEQYF
>TRBV11-2|TRBJ2-2|NA|many
TGTGCCAGCAGCTTAGCGATGGGACTCCGAACCAACACCGGGGAGCTGTTTTTT
CASSLAMGLRTNTGELFF
>TRBV28|TRBJ1-1|NA|NA
TGCGCCAGCAGCCAAGCCTCGACGGTCATGAACACTGAAGCTTTCTTT
CASSQASTVMNTEAFF
>TRBV18|TRBJ2-5|NA|many
TGTGCCAGCTCACCTTGGACCCGGCCGGAGACCCAGTACTTC
CASSPWTRPETQYF
>TRBV11-2|TRBJ1-1|TRBD1|many
TGTGCCAGCAGCTTACTACCGGGACAGGGGATAAACACTGAAGCTTTCTTT
CASSLLPGQGINTEAFF
>TRBV6-2/TRBV6-3|TRBJ2-2|NA|many
TGTGCCAGCACACCCTTCGGGAGAGCCGGGGAGCTGTTTTTT
CASTPFGRAGELFF
>TRBV6-1|TRBJ2-2|NA|few
TGTGCCAGCACAGGACAGACGAACACCGGGGAGCTGTTTTTT
CASTGQTNTGELFF
>TRBV7-2|TRBJ2-7|TRBD2|NA
TGTGCCAGCAGATTAGGGGACCTAGCGGGGGACTACGAGCAGTACTTC
CASRLGDLAGDYEQYF
>TRBV28|TRBJ2-5|NA|many
TGTGCCAGCAGCTGGGGGGTAAAAGAGACCCAGTACTTC
CASSWGVKETQYF
>TRBV10-3|TRBJ1-2|NA|many
TGTGCCATCTGGGTGGCTAACTATGGCTACACCTTC
CAIWVANYGYTF
>TRBV4-3|TRBJ1-4|NA|NA
TGCGCCAGCAGCCAAGATGAGGGACCGCACCCCGAAAAACTGTTTTTT
CASSQDEGPHPEKLFF
>TRBV5-8|TRBJ1-1|NA|few
TGTGCCAGCAGCTTAAATGGGGTAGACACTGAAGCTTTCTTT
CASSLNGVDTEAFF
>TRBV14|TRBJ2-7|NA|many
TGTGCCAGCAGCCCCCCGGGACTCACTCCCTACGAGCAGTACTTC
CASSPPGLTPYEQYF
>TRBV28|TRBJ1-1|TRBD1|many
TGTGCCAGCAGTTTTGCCGGACAGGGGAGGATGAACACTGAAGCTTTCTTT
CASSFAGQGRMNTEAFF
>TRBV11-3|TRBJ2-1|NA|few
TGTGCCAGCAGCTTAGGCAACCGGCTCTACAATGAGCAGTTCTTC
CASSLGNRLYNEQFF
>TRBV20-1|TRBJ1-4|NA|many
TGCAGTGCTCCTCTTTCCGACCTCCCTGAAAAACTGTTTTTT
CSAPLSDLPEKLFF
>TRBV15|TRBJ2-2|NA|NA
TGTGCCACTCAGGGGGAGGGCACCGGGGAGCTGTTTTTT
CATQGEGTGELFF
>TRBV9|TRBJ1-3|NA|NA
TGTGCCAGCAGTCAGGGTATAGTCTCTGGAAACACCATATATTTT
CASSQGIVSGNTIYF
>TRBV2|TRBJ1-2|NA|many
TGTGCCAGCAGTGATCCGGGACTATATGGCTACACCTTC
CASSDPGLYGYTF
>TRBV5-1|TRBJ1-1|NA|many
TGCGCCAGCAGCTTGGACAACCCCAAGGGAGAAGCTTTCTTT
CASSLDNPKGEAFF
>TRBV12-3/TRBV12-4|TRBJ2-1|TRBD2|many
TGTGCCAGCAGTTTACAAATAGCGGGAGGTAATGAGCAGTTCTTC
CASSLQIAGGNEQFF
>TRBV6-2/TRBV6-3|TRBJ2-7|TRBD1|many
TGTGCCAGCAGTTCCTGGACAGGGGCAATCTACGAGCAGTACTTC
CASSSWTGAIYEQYF
>TRBV7-3|TRBJ2-2|NA|many
TGTGCCAGCAGCCCGAGGGTGGCCGGGGAGCTGTTTTTT
CASSPRVAGELFF
>TRBV5-1|TRBJ2-7|TRBD1|NA
TGCGCCAGGAGCGGCGGACAGGGGGCTGTGTACGAGCAGTACTTC
CARSGGQGAVYEQYF
>TRBV7-2|TRBJ2-7|TRBD2|NA
TGTGCCAGCAGCCCAGAACTAGCGGGGGAGGGCTACGAGCAGTACTTC
CASSPELAGEGYEQYF
>TRBV7-2|TRBJ2-7|TRBD2|many
TGTGCCAGCAGCTCCGAGAGATACGAACTAGCGGGAGTGAAAAGACGCGAATACGAGCAGTACTTC
CASSSERYELAGVKRREYEQYF